Each of the 22 T cell receptor beta chains below was sequenced from the same sample in a study of T-cell reconstitution after alpha-beta-depleted transplantation in children (dated by TCRdb to 2016 to 2017). Results the study describes overall, beyond this receptor: Hyperexpanded clone frequencies declined over subsequent months; after one year, T-cell counts and TCRbeta diversity were mostly attributed to newly produced T cells.

This specimen's treatment or condition label, per the study, means: allogeneic hematopoietic cell transplantation with graft depleted of TCRalphabeta T cells and CD19 B cells. Libraries were prepared through PCR. This sample was sequenced with an Illumina HiSeq 2500. TCR library preparation used molecular barcoding, with unique molecular identifiers applied to normalize quantification of the TCRbeta repertoire. TCRdb itself trimmed the public reads at Q25 with fastp, ran MiXCR and retained productive beta chains. Under each unique CDR3 protein, matching rows form one entry showing the most common genes and DNA. The sample yields about 300,000 distinct CDR3 sequences; around 7.1% were counted once. The ten largest clones represent approximately 9% of the sample. Their antigens remain unidentified. The source was peripheral blood, collected 360 days after TCRalphabeta/CD19-depleted stem cell transplant. The receptors here all came from a female patient aged 2-9 years who had a stem cell transplant for Fanconi anemia, so the T cells may come from the graft donor.

The rearrangement links TRBV7-9 to TRBJ2-5; 7 bases are a match to TRBD1. Germline V gene lookup returns CDR1 SEHNR and CDR2 FQNEAQ (reference sequence). Trimming took 2 bases from V and 4 from J; bases not matched to a gene: 7. The CDR3 loop spans 15 amino acids. CDR3 region: CASSLPRQGGETQYF. The CDR3 DNA reads TGTGCCAGCAGCTTACCCCGACAGGGCGGAGAGACCCAGTACTTC.

This clonotype was recorded at least ten times. This chain uses TRBV20-1 with TRBJ2-1; D is ambiguous. Germline V gene sequence: CDR1 DFQATT, CDR2 SNEGSKA (reference sequence). The CDR3 spans 10 residues. Trimming removed 3 bases from V and 9 bases from J, with 6 bases in between. The CDR3 reads CSASGREQFF. Written as DNA, the CDR3 is TGCAGTGCTAGTGGGCGTGAGCAGTTCTTC.

This chain joins TRBV5-6 and TRBJ2-1; D unresolved. In germline, CDR1 is SGHDT, CDR2 YYEEEE. CDR3 length: 12 amino acids. V was trimmed by 1 base and J by 5 bases, leaving 4 bases between them. For the CDR3, the DNA is TGTGCCAGCAGCTTGACCCACAATGAGCAGTTCTTC. It codes for CASSLTHNEQFF.

This clonotype has a count of ten or more. The genes are TRBV20-1 and TRBJ2-2, with no clear D. The CDR3 consists of 15 residues. The germline V gene has CDR1 DFQATT and CDR2 SNEGSKA (reference sequence). V lost 0 bases to trimming and J lost 0 bases, with 8 bases between them. The CDR3 nucleotides are TGCAGTGCTAGAGACGGTGGCACGAACACCGGGGAGCTGTTTTTT. Translation: CSARDGGTNTGELFF.

This clonotype was detected a few times. J is TRBJ2-5 and V is TRBV3-1; 11 positions match TRBD2. V was clipped by 4 bases and J by 5 bases; unmatched bases: 6. The germline V gene has CDR1 LGHDT and CDR2 YNNKEL (reference sequence). The CDR3 has 15 residues. The CDR3: CASSPLWTSGETQYF. In nucleotides, the CDR3 is TGTGCCAGCAGCCCTCTCTGGACTAGCGGGGAGACCCAGTACTTC.

CDR3 residues: CASSHAVSYEQYF. CDR3 DNA sequence: TGTGCCAGCAGCCACGCAGTCTCCTACGAGCAGTACTTC. The V call is TRBV3-1, the J call TRBJ2-7; D uncertain. This CDR3 is 13 amino acids long. V lost 3 bases and J 0 bases, leaving 6 bases between the germline ends. Germline V gene data show CDR1 as LGHDT and CDR2 as YNNKEL (reference sequence).

V is TRBV4-2 and J is TRBJ2-2, with D perhaps TRBD2 (6 bases). The V gene lost 4 bases and the J gene lost 0 bases, with 15 bases spanning the gap. Germline V gives CDR1 LGHNA, CDR2 YNFKEQ. The CDR3 sequence is 17 residues long. The CDR3: CASSPRPGSANTGELFF. CDR3 nucleotides: TGTGCCAGCAGCCCCCGCCCCGGGAGCGCGAACACCGGGGAGCTGTTTTTT.

This clonotype was counted many times. The chain uses TRBV20-1 and TRBJ2-7, with 7 positions matching TRBD2. The V and J ends lost 1 base and 0 bases, in that order; junction bases with no gene match: 6. This CDR3 spans 15 amino acids. Germline-derived CDR1 and CDR2 are DFQATT and SNEGSKA (reference sequence). The CDR3 DNA reads TGCAGTGCTAGAGCGGGGGGACTTCACTCCTACGAGCAGTACTTC. Amino acid sequence: CSARAGGLHSYEQYF.

In its sample, this clonotype is medium-sized. This chain uses TRBV4-1 with TRBJ2-7, with 8 bases matching TRBD1. The CDR3 consists of 18 residues. The germline gives CDR1 MGHRA, CDR2 YSYEKL. Losses at the gene ends were 0 bases for V and 3 bases for J; bases not matched to a gene: 13. Here the CDR3 reads CASSQDDTGTGSSYEQYF. Written as DNA, the CDR3 is TGCGCCAGCAGCCAAGATGACACCGGGACAGGTTCCAGCTACGAGCAGTACTTC.

V is TRBV10-3 and J is TRBJ1-1; D perhaps matches TRBD1 (5 bases). This CDR3 is 12 amino acids long. V shed 6 bases and J shed 4 bases, with 9 bases lying between them. CDR1 and CDR2 (germline): ENHRY, SYGVKD. The CDR3 is CAISPGGTEAFF. In DNA, the CDR3 is TGTGCCATCAGCCCGGGGGGCACTGAAGCTTTCTTT.

The table lists this clonotype with many counts. This chain links TRBV20-1 with TRBJ2-7; TRBD2 aligns across 8 bases. The trim removed 6 bases at V and 2 bases at J, leaving 9 bases unmatched. The length of the CDR3 is 14 residues. CDR1 and CDR2 (germline): DFQATT, SNEGSKA (reference sequence). This CDR3 reads CSASPGLGTYEQYF. The CDR3, as DNA: TGCAGTGCCAGCCCGGGACTAGGCACCTACGAGCAGTACTTC.

The CDR3 DNA reads as TGTGCCAGCAGCTTTTCCTTCCTTAGACAGGGCCCCAACAATGAGCAGTTCTTC. This sequence encodes CASSFSFLRQGPNNEQFF. The chain carries TRBV7-3 and TRBJ2-1; 7 positions match TRBD1. This CDR3 has 18 amino acids. After removal of 3 bases from V and 5 bases from J, the junction contained 16 bases not matched to a gene. Per the germline V gene, CDR1 is SGHTA and CDR2 is FQGTGA.

The genes are TRBV12-3 or TRBV12-4 and TRBJ1-5, with D unresolved. Trimming cost V 5 bases and J 3 bases, with 8 bases left between them. The CDR3 is 13 amino acids. CDR3 nucleotides: TGTGCCAGCAGTCCGGGCCTCAATCAGCCCCAGCATTTT. This translates into CASSPGLNQPQHF.

At least ten counts were recorded for this clonotype. This rearrangement joins TRBV29-1 to TRBJ2-1; D is undetermined. This CDR3 comprises 11 residues. With 2 bases removed from V and 8 bases from J, the gap between germline ends came to 7 bases. Germline CDR1 is SQVTM and CDR2 is ANQGSEA. The CDR3 spells CSVEWADEQFF. The CDR3 DNA follows: TGCAGCGTTGAATGGGCGGATGAGCAGTTCTTC.

Ten or more counts support this clonotype. The CDR3 protein is CASSYGMTEQYV. CDR3 bases: TGTGCCAGCAGCTATGGGATGACCGAGCAGTACGTC. The gene calls are TRBV5-6 and TRBJ2-7; D uncertain. Germline assignment: CDR1 SGHDT and CDR2 YYEEEE. The CDR3 extends over 12 amino acids. Trimming pared 3 bases from V and 6 bases from J, leaving 10 bases between.

The chain is built from TRBV15 and TRBJ2-6; maybe TRBD1 (6 bases). CDR1 LNHNV and CDR2 YYDKDF come from the germline V gene (reference sequence). The CDR3 runs 16 residues. V was cut by 4 bases and J by 1 base, with 11 bases left in between. This chain's CDR3 is CATSTKTGSGANVLTF. The DNA for the CDR3 is TGTGCCACCAGCACCAAAACAGGGTCTGGGGCCAACGTCCTGACTTTC.

The chain has TRBV4-3 and TRBJ1-4, with 10 bases matching TRBD1. Germline CDR1 and CDR2: LGHNA and YSLEER. J gave up 4 bases and V 3 bases, and 11 bases lay outside the gene matches. CDR3 length: 18 amino acids. CDR3 coding DNA: TGCGCCAGCAGCCATAGCCGGGACAGGGGAAAGTTTAATGAAAAACTGTTTTTT. It translates to CASSHSRDRGKFNEKLFF.

The CDR3 sequence is CASSEQPLSNQPQHF. DNA for the CDR3: TGTGCCAGCAGTGAGCAACCCCTTAGCAATCAGCCCCAGCATTTT. J is TRBJ1-5 and V is TRBV6-1, with D unresolved. This CDR3 has 15 amino acids. The germline CDR1 and CDR2 sequences are MNHNS and SASEGT. V lost 3 bases and J lost 0, with 9 bases in between.

The genes are TRBV7-2 and TRBJ2-3; D possibly matches TRBD1 or TRBD2 (5 bases each). The CDR3 runs to 17 residues. Germline CDR1 is SGHTA and CDR2 is FQGNSA. With 3 bases removed from V and 4 bases from J, the gap between germline ends came to 20 bases. The CDR3 sequence: CASSFATGTSRADTQYF. In DNA, the CDR3 is TGTGCCAGCAGCTTCGCAACCGGGACCAGCCGGGCAGATACGCAGTATTTT.

Regarding this clonotype: A much larger clone is a single base away; this may be a read error. The genes are TRBV5-1 and TRBJ2-1, with D perhaps matching TRBD2 (6 bases). Looked up from germline, CDR1 is SGHRS and CDR2 is YFSETQ. The ends were cut back, 6 bases at V and 8 bases at J, with 21 bases in the middle. This CDR3 is built from 15 residues. The CDR3 sequence: CASNFWGGGKDEQFF. CDR3 DNA sequence: TGCGCCAGCAACTTTTGGGGTGGGGGGAAGGATGAGCAGTTCTTC.

This chain connects TRBV6-2 or TRBV6-3 to TRBJ2-5; D is unclear. Trimming stripped 6 bases from V and 0 bases from J, with 5 bases between. This CDR3 has 12 residues. CDR1 MNHEY and CDR2 SVGEGT come from the germline V gene. The CDR3 region is CASSGNQETQYF. The DNA for the CDR3 is TGTGCCAGCAGCGGAAACCAAGAGACCCAGTACTTC.

This clonotype was recorded many times. The chain links TRBV12-3 or TRBV12-4 to TRBJ1-5; 9 nucleotides agree with TRBD1. J was trimmed by 11 bases and V by 6 bases; bases with no gene match: 8. The CDR3 spans 13 residues. The CDR3 reads CASSPRTGATQHF. The CDR3 DNA reads TGTGCCAGCAGCCCCCGGACAGGGGCAACCCAGCATTTT.